These 3 T cell receptor beta chains originate from one sample sequenced in a study of blood T cell repertoires in COVID-19. The data were produced by immunoSEQ multiplex PCR, yet TCRdb's version contains in-frame clones alone and is incomplete. Altogether more than 300,000 clones are present, around nine tenths being singletons, with the ten largest covering approximately 6%. The specimen was PBMCs or T cells enriched from blood (not recorded which). These receptors came from a woman under 40 who had recovered from COVID-19.

The gene calls are TRBV6-5 and TRBJ1-1; TRBD1 matches at 7 bases. CDR1 MNHEY and CDR2 SVGAGI come from the germline V gene. The CDR3 loop spans 15 amino acids. With 6 bases clipped from V and 4 bases from J, the junction kept 11 bases outside the gene matches. The CDR3 DNA follows: TGTGCCAGCAGCCCCCGACAGGGCGGCTTCACTGAAGCTTTCTTT. Its protein product is CASSPRQGGFTEAFF.

The rearrangement links TRBV19 to TRBJ2-1; D unresolved. Per germline, CDR1 LNHDA and CDR2 SQIVND (reference sequence). CDR3 length: 11 residues. Trimming left V 5 bases short and J 9 bases short, with 8 bases between. The CDR3 DNA reads TGTGCCAGTAGTTTCCGGGTTGAGCAGTTCTTC. It translates to CASSFRVEQFF. The whole variable domain, remainder taken from reference TRBV19 and TRBJ2-1, is DGGITQSPKYLFRKEGQNVTLSCEQNLNHDAMYWYRQDPGQGLRLIYYSQIVNDFQKGDIAEGYSVSREKKESFPLTVTSAQKNPTAFYLCASSFRVEQFFGPGTRLTVL.

This clone came up once. The chain links TRBV4-1 to TRBJ2-7; 11 nucleotides align to TRBD2. CDR3 length: 16 residues. The V segment lost 4 bases and the J segment 4 bases; nucleotides outside the gene matches: 9. CDR1 is MGHRA and CDR2 is YSYEKL in the germline V gene. The CDR3, as DNA: TGCGCCAGCAGCCCGTCCCTTCTAGCGGGGGGTTACGAGCAGTACTTC. Amino acids: CASSPSLLAGGYEQYF.